Presented here are 10 T cell receptor beta chains from one specimen sequenced in a study of graft-versus-host responses after intestinal transplantation. These receptors' targets are unknown. Profiling relied on immunoSEQ multiplex PCR, and the TCRdb table lists in-frame clones only, not all of them. The table records 40,000 to 60,000 clones, about 81% of them present only once. Here the sequenced sample was unstimulated CD4+ T cells sorted from spleen or lymph node cells, taken before transplant. These receptors were taken from a human donor who was the organ donor for an intestinal transplant.

The genes are TRBV6-6 and TRBJ1-1, with D possibly being TRBD1 (5 bases). The CDR3 has 11 amino acids. V was trimmed by 8 bases and J by 6 bases, leaving 10 bases between them. Germline V gene data show CDR1 as MNHNY and CDR2 as SVGAGI (reference sequence). As DNA, the CDR3 is TGTGCCAGCGGGGGGTCCCCTGAAGCTTTCTTT. It specifies CASGGSPEAFF.

The chain joins TRBV11-2 to TRBJ2-7; D gene ambiguous. The CDR3 has 14 residues. The germline V and J ends were trimmed by 6 bases and 1 base, with 13 bases remaining between them. Germline CDR1 and CDR2: SGHAT and FQNNGV. CDR3 bases: TGTGCCAGCAGAAAGGAGCCTTCTTCCTACGAGCAGTACTTC. It encodes CASRKEPSSYEQYF. Full variable domain (missing parts from reference TRBV11-2 and TRBJ2-7): EAGVAQSPRYKIIEKRQSVAFWCNPISGHATLYWYQQILGQGPKLLIQFQNNGVVDDSQLPKDRFSAERLKGVDSTLKIQPAKLEDSAVYLCASRKEPSSYEQYFGPGTRLTVT.

This chain uses TRBV19 with TRBJ2-1, with 7 bases lining up with TRBD1. The CDR3 sequence is 15 residues long. J was trimmed by 7 bases and V by 5 bases; bases with no gene match: 11. CDR1 is LNHDA, CDR2 SQIVND, per germline (reference sequence). CDR3 sequence (DNA): TGTGCCAGTAGTCGGCAGGGGGTAGGTGAGAATGAGCAGTTCTTC. This codes for CASSRQGVGENEQFF.

The rearrangement uses TRBV2 and TRBJ2-1; 10 bases are a match to TRBD2. The germline CDR1 and CDR2 sequences are SNHLY and FYNNEI. V shed 8 bases and J 2 bases; nucleotides not matched to a gene: 3. The CDR3 is 14 amino acids. The DNA for the CDR3 is TGTGCCAGCCGGACTAGCGGCCCCTACAATGAGCAGTTCTTC. Translation gives CASRTSGPYNEQFF.

The chain carries TRBV19 and TRBJ2-1, with D unclear. CDR1 and CDR2 (germline): LNHDA, SQIVND (reference sequence). This CDR3 region has 12 residues. V gave up 1 base and J gave up 6 bases, with 4 bases separating them. CDR3 residues: CASSIGFNEQFF. The CDR3 nucleotides are TGTGCCAGTAGTATAGGGTTCAATGAGCAGTTCTTC. Full variable domain (rest looked up from reference TRBV19 and TRBJ2-1): DGGITQSPKYLFRKEGQNVTLSCEQNLNHDAMYWYRQDPGQGLRLIYYSQIVNDFQKGDIAEGYSVSREKKESFPLTVTSAQKNPTAFYLCASSIGFNEQFFGPGTRLTVL.

This clone was observed a single time. The rearrangement uses TRBV18 and TRBJ1-3, with D perhaps TRBD1 (6 bases). The CDR3 is made up of 14 amino acids. The V end was cut by 3 bases, the J end by 8 bases, with 14 bases between. CDR1 is KGHSH and CDR2 is LQKENI in the germline V gene. The CDR3 region is CASSPPGHRYTIYF. In nucleotides, the CDR3 is TGTGCCAGCTCACCTCCGGGACATAGGTACACCATATATTTT.

This rearrangement joins TRBV5-1 to TRBJ2-7; D gene ambiguous. V lost 0 bases and J lost 6, with 7 bases in between. Germline V gives CDR1 SGHRS, CDR2 YFSETQ. This CDR3 spans 12 amino acids. This chain's CDR3 is CASSLGVSEQYF. CDR3 nucleotide sequence: TGCGCCAGCAGCTTGGGGGTCAGCGAGCAGTACTTC. The variable domain in full, with the rest retrieved from reference TRBV5-1 and TRBJ2-7, is KAGVTQTPRYLIKTRGQQVTLSCSPISGHRSVSWYQQTPGQGLQFLFEYFSETQRNKGNFPGRFSGRQFSNSRSEMNVSTLELGDSALYLCASSLGVSEQYFGPGTRLTVT.

V usage is TRBV11-2 and J usage is TRBJ2-2; the D is unclear. The germline CDR1 and CDR2 sequences are SGHAT and FQNNGV. Trimming cost V 2 bases and J 5 bases, with 3 bases left between them. The length of the CDR3 is 12 residues. The CDR3 sequence is CASSLLTGELFF. CDR3 sequence (DNA): TGTGCCAGCAGCTTATTGACCGGGGAGCTGTTTTTT.

This clone occurred once. This chain uses TRBV11-2 with TRBJ2-1; 8 positions match TRBD1. V was pared by 2 bases and J by 9 bases, with 18 bases of the junction left unmatched. Germline-derived CDR1 and CDR2 are SGHAT and FQNNGV. The CDR3 runs to 18 residues. The DNA of the CDR3 is TGTGCCAGCAGCTTACAGTTGAGACAGGGGAGGTCGGGCGGTGAGCAGTTCTTC. This gives the protein CASSLQLRQGRSGGEQFF.

The chain carries TRBV7-9 and TRBJ2-3; 13 bases match TRBD2. CDR1 SEHNR and CDR2 FQNEAQ come from the germline V gene (reference sequence). This CDR3 contains 15 residues. V dropped 5 bases and J dropped 5; count of bases not matched to a gene: 4. The CDR3 DNA follows: TGTGCCAGCAGCCTAGGACTAGCGGGGGAAGATACGCAGTATTTT. Protein: CASSLGLAGEDTQYF.